Listed below are T cell receptor beta chains from one sample, sequenced in a study of T cell responses to AZD1222 COVID-19 vaccine. Assay: immunoSEQ multiplex PCR; the TCRdb copy retains only in-frame clones and omits some. The profile shows approximately 150,000 clones, around 89% of them singletons. Sequencing was performed on peripheral blood, taken on day 0 of AZD1222 vaccination. The receptors were gathered from an adult in good health. Both conserved end residues are part of each CDR3. The D gene is left open where the match is weak. Size values are once, few and many counts, or a class for expanded clones, and some rows have none.

size,J,V,D,CDR3,DNA
-,TRBJ1-1,TRBV5-1,TRBD1,CASRTGQKNTEAFF,TGCGCCAGCAGGACGGGACAGAAGAACACTGAAGCTTTCTTT
-,TRBJ1-1,TRBV5-1,-,CASSLVRGDTEAFF,TGCGCCAGCAGCTTGGTCAGGGGAGACACTGAAGCTTTCTTT
-,TRBJ1-5,TRBV7-4,-,CASSLNQPQHF,TGTGCCAGCAGCTTAAATCAGCCCCAGCATTTT
-,TRBJ1-5,TRBV15,-,CATSRVGGNQPQHF,TGTGCCACCAGCAGAGTAGGGGGGAATCAGCCCCAGCATTTT
-,TRBJ2-3,TRBV7-2,-,CASSKGAWSTDTQYF,TGTGCCAGCAGCAAAGGGGCGTGGAGCACAGATACGCAGTATTTT
-,TRBJ1-3,TRBV25-1,TRBD1,CASSARDRALSGNTIYF,TGTGCCAGCAGTGCTAGGGACAGAGCCCTTTCTGGAAACACCATATATTTT
-,TRBJ1-1,TRBV7-9,-,CASSLGAREAFF,TGTGCCAGCAGCTTAGGGGCCCGTGAAGCTTTCTTT
-,TRBJ1-2,TRBV6-5,-,CASMGANGYTF,TGTGCCAGTATGGGGGCTAATGGCTACACCTTC
-,TRBJ2-5,TRBV11-2,-,CASSLVRVGETQYF,TGTGCCAGCAGCTTAGTACGGGTAGGGGAGACCCAGTACTTC
-,TRBJ1-2,TRBV6-4,TRBD1,CASSDPPGTGDGGYTF,TGTGCCAGCAGTGATCCACCGGGTACAGGGGACGGTGGCTACACCTTC
-,TRBJ2-7,TRBV5-1,TRBD1,CASSVRQGNNEQYF,TGCGCCAGCAGCGTCCGACAGGGGAACAACGAGCAGTACTTC
-,TRBJ2-7,TRBV27,TRBD2,CASSLMASGSQYF,TGTGCCAGCAGTTTAATGGCTAGCGGGTCCCAGTACTTC
-,TRBJ1-1,TRBV3-1/TRBV3-2,TRBD1,CATRRLGGNTEAFF,TGTGCCACCCGTCGGTTAGGGGGCAACACTGAAGCTTTCTTT
-,TRBJ1-1,TRBV29-1,-,CSVVARGQHTEAFF,TGCAGCGTTGTGGCACGGGGGCAACACACTGAAGCTTTCTTT
-,TRBJ1-1,TRBV6-5,-,CASKGTEAFF,TGTGCCAGCAAGGGCACTGAAGCTTTCTTT
-,TRBJ1-5,TRBV19,TRBD1,CASGGTGRDSNQPQHF,TGTGCCAGCGGAGGGACAGGAAGGGATAGCAATCAGCCCCAGCATTTT
once,TRBJ2-7,TRBV6-5,TRBD2,CASSYGTSGSYEQYF,TGTGCCAGCAGTTACGGGACTAGCGGCTCCTACGAGCAGTACTTC
-,TRBJ1-2,TRBV25-1,-,CASSERGYQGYTF,TGTGCCAGCAGTGAAAGAGGGTATCAGGGCTACACCTTC
-,TRBJ2-3,TRBV5-1,TRBD2,CASSNGLAGGQGDTQYF,TGCGCCAGCAGCAACGGACTAGCGGGAGGGCAAGGAGATACGCAGTATTTT
-,TRBJ2-3,TRBV28,TRBD1,CASSLYGQGKTDTQYF,TGTGCCAGCAGTTTATACGGACAGGGGAAAACAGATACGCAGTATTTT
-,TRBJ2-7,TRBV9,TRBD1,CASSAQGTLTFYEQYF,TGTGCCAGCAGCGCACAGGGGACCCTTACCTTCTACGAGCAGTACTTC
-,TRBJ2-3,TRBV6-4,-,CASSESQFSDTQYF,TGTGCCAGCAGTGAGTCACAGTTTTCAGATACGCAGTATTTT